This T cell receptor (beta chain) appears in the sequencing data of a study of T cell responses to AZD1222 COVID-19 vaccine. With respect to this clone: Antigen specificity is unknown.

Findings of the study overall: Breadth and depth of Spike-specific TCRs rose after two AZD1222 doses.

Assay: immunoSEQ multiplex PCR; the TCRdb copy retains only in-frame clones and omits some. The sample holds approximately 110,000 clones, approximately 84% seen once. The TCR comes from an adult in good health. This specimen was peripheral blood, taken on day 0 of AZD1222 vaccination.

The CDR3 DNA sequence: TGCAGCGTTGAAATCCCAGGGGCCCAGCCCCAGCATTTT. Translation: CSVEIPGAQPQHF. The J gene is TRBJ1-5, the V gene TRBV29-1; D perhaps matches TRBD1 (6 bases). This CDR3 is built from 13 residues. The germline V and J ends were trimmed by 2 bases and 7 bases, with 12 bases remaining between them. The germline CDR1 and CDR2 sequences are SQVTM and ANQGSEA. Based on the CDR3 plus reference TRBV29-1 and TRBJ1-5, the full variable domain is SAVISQKPSRDICQRGTSLTIQCQVDSQVTMMFWYRQQPGQSLTLIATANQGSEATYESGFVIDKFPISRPNLTFSTLTVSNMSPEDSSIYLCSVEIPGAQPQHFGDGTRLSIL.